This T cell receptor (beta chain) emerged from a study of blood T cell repertoires in COVID-19. The overall study: From the United States, Italy and Spain came samples of acute and convalescent COVID-19.

The CDR3 is made up of 12 amino acids. Trimming stripped 8 bases from V and 3 bases from J, with 10 bases between. Germline V gene sequence: CDR1 MNHEY, CDR2 SVGAGI. Enrolled through a virtual design, the participants were between roughly 18 and 89 years of age and came from about two dozen US areas. Participant-reported clinical history was the basis for cohort assignment. Profiled with immunoSEQ multiplex PCR; TCRdb holds only in-frame clones, not every one. The sample records a few hundred thousand clones, around 81% being singletons. This TCR was recovered from a man in his forties or fifties who had recovered from COVID-19. Sequencing was done on a sample of PBMCs or T cells enriched from blood (not recorded which). J is TRBJ1-2 and V is TRBV6-5, with D possibly being TRBD1 (6 bases). CDR3 sequence (DNA): TGTGCCAGCCGGGAGGGGGACTATGGCTACACCTTC. It specifies CASREGDYGYTF.